Below, one T cell receptor (beta chain) is given with its context. Its antigen remains unknown. The V gene lost 6 bases and the J gene lost 8 bases, with 17 bases spanning the gap. Germline lookup yields CDR1 MGHRA and CDR2 YSYEKL. CDR3 length: 14 amino acids. These data originate in a study of cytomegalovirus exposure and HLA in healthy donors. Study in general: Some 80 million unique TCR sequences came from HLA-typed donors in an early release.

PCR employed 60 Vbeta and 13 Jbeta primers. Per the authors' pipeline: An analysis that came later counted 60 million to 80 million unique TCR beta chains, about 10 million shared. Only in-frame clones appear in the TCRdb table, and some are missing; sequencing was by immunoSEQ multiplex PCR. V and J calls and clone size are given by that table; D and trimming were obtained from the DNA. The table shows some 160,000 clones, with approximately 78% occurring only once. General observations from the study: Productive rates of about 90% or about 30% were seen for most TCR beta V segments in an earlier analysis. In a later analysis, common viral pathogens appeared linked to several of the most significant clusters.

This sequence joins TRBV4-1 and TRBJ2-1; weak D call: TRBD1 (6 bases). This receptor was taken from a middle-aged woman in good health and CMV-seronegative. What was sequenced was PBMCs. This CDR3 is CASSPGDIVDEQFF. The DNA for the CDR3 is TGCGCCAGCAGTCCAGGGGATATCGTGGATGAGCAGTTCTTC.